Listed here are 20 T cell receptor beta chains from one sample, sequenced in a study of T cells in localized non-small cell lung cancer. Sequenced by immunoSEQ multiplex PCR; TCRdb stores in-frame clones only, minus some. The sample yields roughly 35,000 clones, roughly 90% seen once. The sequencing used peripheral blood, collected before any cancer treatment. Receptor source: a female donor older than 55 with stage I lung adenocarcinoma.

This chain connects TRBV14 to TRBJ2-3; the D gene is possibly TRBD2 (5 bases). Per germline, CDR1 SGHDN and CDR2 FVKESK. There are 17 residues in the CDR3. Deletions cut 3 bases from V and 2 bases from J, with 18 bases between. CDR3 sequence reads: CASSQITGIEYTDTQYF. The DNA for the CDR3 is TGTGCCAGCAGCCAGATTACGGGGATCGAATACACAGATACGCAGTATTTT.

The chain has TRBV18 and TRBJ2-7, with D perhaps matching TRBD2 (5 bases). The ends were cut back, 2 bases at V and 2 bases at J, with 10 bases in the middle. The germline CDR1 and CDR2 sequences are KGHSH and LQKENI. This CDR3 has 14 amino acids. The CDR3 DNA reads as TGTGCCAGCTCACCAGGGAGTCCGGCCTACGAGCAGTACTTC. Translation gives CASSPGSPAYEQYF.

This chain connects TRBV7-9 to TRBJ2-1; D is possibly TRBD1 or TRBD2 (6 bases each). This CDR3 is built from 14 residues. Germline CDR1 SEHNR, CDR2 FQNEAQ (reference sequence). V was clipped by 5 bases and J by 9 bases, with 17 bases between them. The CDR3 DNA is TGTGCCAGCAGCGGGGGGCTGGGGTTTGGTGAGCAGTTCTTC. Protein product: CASSGGLGFGEQFF.

The chain employs TRBV28 and TRBJ1-5; TRBD1 is a possible D gene (6 bases). Trimming removed 7 bases at V and 1 base at J, with 11 bases between. Germline V gene sequence: CDR1 MDHEN, CDR2 SYDVKM. There are 14 residues in the CDR3. This CDR3 is CASNQGLSNQPQHF. CDR3 DNA sequence: TGTGCCAGCAATCAGGGGTTAAGCAATCAGCCCCAGCATTTT.

The rearrangement links TRBV28 to TRBJ1-1, with 8 nucleotides matching TRBD1. CDR1 and CDR2 from the germline V gene are MDHEN and SYDVKM. The trim removed 6 bases at V and 3 bases at J, leaving 9 bases unmatched. The CDR3 length is 15 residues. The chain's CDR3 is CASRQRQGTHTEAFF. Written as DNA, the CDR3 is TGTGCCAGCAGGCAAAGACAGGGGACCCACACTGAAGCTTTCTTT.

The chain combines TRBV6-6 with TRBJ1-6, with TRBD1 matching over 10 bases. The CDR3 extends over 14 amino acids. The germline V gene has CDR1 MNHNY and CDR2 SVGAGI (reference sequence). J lost 10 bases, V lost 7 bases, and 7 bases had no gene match. The CDR3 spells CASTGDRGGSPLHF. CDR3 nucleotides: TGTGCCAGCACCGGGGACAGGGGCGGATCACCCCTCCACTTT.

The rearrangement links TRBV6-1 to TRBJ2-3, with TRBD2 identical over 8 bases. J gave up 0 bases and V 2 bases, and 13 bases lay outside the gene matches. The V gene's germline CDR1 is MNHNS and CDR2 SASEGT. CDR3 length: 19 amino acids. CDR3 sequence: CASSESRWGASGSTDTQYF. In nucleotides, the CDR3 is TGTGCCAGCAGTGAATCTCGGTGGGGGGCTAGCGGGAGCACAGATACGCAGTATTTT.

The rearrangement joins TRBV10-3 to TRBJ2-3; 9 nucleotides agree with TRBD2. Germline values: CDR1 ENHRY, CDR2 SYGVKD. V gave up 3 bases and J gave up 6 bases; unmatched junction bases: 4. CDR3 size: 14 residues. CDR3 DNA: TGTGCCATCAGTGACGGCGGGGGGGCGGATACGCAGTATTTT. Its protein is CAISDGGGADTQYF.

The chain carries TRBV10-3 and TRBJ1-4; D gene ambiguous. V lost 6 bases and J 8 bases, leaving 10 bases between the germline ends. The CDR3 consists of 12 residues. Germline V gene sequence: CDR1 ENHRY, CDR2 SYGVKD. The CDR3 DNA is TGTGCCATCAGGGGGTCGTCAGAAAAACTGTTTTTT. This encodes CAIRGSSEKLFF.

The chain is built from TRBV2 and TRBJ2-5; 7 bases agree with TRBD1. The CDR3 extends over 15 amino acids. V shed 3 bases and J 1 base; nucleotides not matched to a gene: 5. Germline CDR1 SNHLY, CDR2 FYNNEI. CDR3 in DNA: TGTGCCAGCAGTGATACAGGGGTAATCCAAGAGACCCAGTACTTC. Its protein is CASSDTGVIQETQYF.

The J gene is TRBJ2-5, the V gene TRBV19; possibly TRBD1 or TRBD2 for D (5 bases each). V gave up 4 bases and J gave up 1 base, with 13 bases separating them. Germline loops: CDR1 LNHDA, CDR2 SQIVND (reference sequence). The CDR3 extends over 15 amino acids. In DNA form, the CDR3 reads TGTGCCAGTAGTACTAGGGACGGTGGCCAAGAGACCCAGTACTTC. Protein product: CASSTRDGGQETQYF. Drawing the rest from reference TRBV19 and TRBJ2-5, the complete variable domain is DGGITQSPKYLFRKEGQNVTLSCEQNLNHDAMYWYRQDPGQGLRLIYYSQIVNDFQKGDIAEGYSVSREKKESFPLTVTSAQKNPTAFYLCASSTRDGGQETQYFGPGTRLLVL.

This chain joins TRBV9 and TRBJ2-7; the match to TRBD1 covers 9 bases. V shed 3 bases, J shed 3 bases, and the junction held 7 bases outside the gene matches. This CDR3 has 15 residues. Germline V gives CDR1 SGDLS, CDR2 YYNGEE. CDR3 region: CASSGGQGRGYEQYF. CDR3 bases: TGTGCCAGCAGCGGCGGACAGGGGAGGGGCTACGAGCAGTACTTC. The complete variable domain, with remaining parts taken from reference TRBV9 and TRBJ2-7, reads DSGVTQTPKHLITATGQRVTLRCSPRSGDLSVYWYQQSLDQGLQFLIQYYNGEERAKGNILERFSAQQFPDLHSELNLSSLELGDSALYFCASSGGQGRGYEQYFGPGTRLTVT.

The V call is TRBV5-1, the J call TRBJ1-2; weak D call: TRBD1 (5 bases). Germline assignment: CDR1 SGHRS and CDR2 YFSETQ. Trimming cost V 3 bases and J 7 bases, with 10 bases left between them. The CDR3 length is 12 residues. Here the CDR3 DNA reads TGCGCCAGCAGCTCAGGACATGGTGGCTACACCTTC. Encoded protein: CASSSGHGGYTF.

The V and J genes are TRBV6-6 and TRBJ1-5; D call uncertain. Looked up from germline, CDR1 is MNHNY and CDR2 is SVGAGI (reference sequence). V gave up 8 bases and J gave up 5 bases, with 4 bases separating them. This CDR3 region has 10 residues. CDR3 coding DNA: TGTGCCAGCGGCGATCAGCCCCAGCATTTT. This codes for CASGDQPQHF.

V and J are TRBV10-2 and TRBJ2-5, with 7 bases identical to TRBD2. CDR1 and CDR2 (germline): WSHSY, SAAADI. V shed 7 bases, J shed 1 base, and the junction held 6 bases outside the gene matches. CDR3 length: 14 residues. CDR3 in amino acids: CASNPAGPQETQYF. The DNA for the CDR3 is TGCGCCAGCAACCCAGCGGGACCCCAAGAGACCCAGTACTTC.

This clone was seen a single time. The chain has TRBV30 and TRBJ1-2; the D is unclear. Trimming left V 5 bases short and J 6 bases short, with 10 bases between. Germline V gives CDR1 GTSNPN, CDR2 SVGIG (reference sequence). This CDR3 spans 11 amino acids. The CDR3 sequence: CAWGPRDGYTF. The CDR3 DNA follows: TGTGCCTGGGGCCCTCGGGATGGCTACACCTTC.

V usage is TRBV6-1 and J usage is TRBJ2-7; D might be TRBD1 (5 bases). Trimming pared 5 bases from V and 3 bases from J, leaving 11 bases between. Germline values: CDR1 MNHNS, CDR2 SASEGT. The CDR3 is made up of 13 amino acids. The CDR3 protein is CASSFDRSYEQYF. As DNA, the CDR3 is TGTGCCAGCAGTTTCGACAGAAGCTACGAGCAGTACTTC.

This clone was recorded only once. The V gene is TRBV9, the J gene TRBJ2-1; no clear D. The CDR3 has 14 amino acids. In germline, CDR1 is SGDLS, CDR2 YYNGEE. Trimming pared 3 bases from V and 4 bases from J, leaving 11 bases between. CDR3 sequence reads: CASSANAIYNEQFF. In nucleotides, the CDR3 is TGTGCCAGCAGCGCCAATGCTATATACAATGAGCAGTTCTTC.

The V and J genes are TRBV6-1 and TRBJ2-7; D perhaps matches TRBD2 (6 bases). The V end lost 6 bases, the J end lost 7 bases, and 13 bases lay between the germline ends. Germline V gene data show CDR1 as MNHNS and CDR2 as SASEGT. This CDR3 contains 12 residues. CDR3 sequence (DNA): TGTGCCAGCAGCCAACCTGCGGGGGAGCAGTACTTC. This codes for CASSQPAGEQYF.

The V and J genes are TRBV6-1 and TRBJ2-5; TRBD2 might be the D (5 bases). V lost 1 base, J lost 1 base, and 10 bases lay in between. The CDR3 contains 15 residues. CDR1 MNHNS and CDR2 SASEGT come from the germline V gene. The CDR3 loop reads CASSEGVGVQETQYF. As DNA, the CDR3 is TGTGCCAGCAGTGAAGGTGTCGGGGTCCAAGAGACCCAGTACTTC.